What follows are 9 T cell receptor beta chains derived from one specimen sequenced in a study of blood T cell repertoires in COVID-19. Some clones are missing from TCRdb's copy, which holds only in-frame ones; the method was immunoSEQ multiplex PCR. The sample has 200,000 or so clones, 80% to 90% seen once. Sequenced sample: peripheral blood. The receptors were sampled from a woman aged 70-85 years with acute or convalescent COVID-19.

The chain is built from TRBV19 and TRBJ2-3; maybe TRBD2 (5 bases). Germline V gene sequence: CDR1 LNHDA, CDR2 SQIVND (reference sequence). Between the trimmed V and J ends, which lost 3 bases and 1 base, there was a span of 11 bases. The CDR3 is 15 residues long. As DNA, the CDR3 is TGTGCCAGTAGTATTTCCCTCGGGGGCACAGATACGCAGTATTTT. Its translation is CASSISLGGTDTQYF.

This sequence joins TRBV11-2 and TRBJ2-3; D possibly corresponds to TRBD2 (6 bases). The CDR3 runs to 17 residues. From germline, CDR1 is SGHAT and CDR2 FQNNGV. The V end was cut by 1 base, the J end by 5 bases, with 19 bases between. As DNA, the CDR3 is TGTGCCAGCAGCTTAGGGGGAAGACTAGGGGTTGGAGATACGCAGTATTTT. It encodes CASSLGGRLGVGDTQYF. Full variable domain (remainder filled in from reference TRBV11-2 and TRBJ2-3): EAGVAQSPRYKIIEKRQSVAFWCNPISGHATLYWYQQILGQGPKLLIQFQNNGVVDDSQLPKDRFSAERLKGVDSTLKIQPAKLEDSAVYLCASSLGGRLGVGDTQYFGPGTRLTVL.

The chain recombines TRBV6-2 or TRBV6-3 with TRBJ2-2; D is possibly TRBD1 (6 bases). The germline V gene has CDR1 MNHEY and CDR2 SVGEGT. V was trimmed by 5 bases and J by 5 bases, leaving 9 bases between them. This CDR3 spans 13 amino acids. The DNA of the CDR3 is TGTGCCAGCAGTAGACAGGCGACCGGGGAGCTGTTTTTT. Its protein is CASSRQATGELFF.

In its sample, this clone was seen once. The chain has TRBV6-6 and TRBJ1-1, with 8 bases fitting TRBD1. V lost 4 bases, J lost 7 bases, and 5 bases stayed unmatched. Germline V gene lookup returns CDR1 MNHNY and CDR2 SVGAGI (reference sequence). This CDR3 is 13 amino acids long. The DNA for the CDR3 is TGTGCCAGCAGTTTAGACGACAGGGGTGAAGCTTTCTTT. It translates to CASSLDDRGEAFF.

The chain joins TRBV28 to TRBJ2-5; no clear D gene. This CDR3 is 14 amino acids long. Trimming removed 3 bases at V and 4 bases at J, with 12 bases between. Germline CDR1 reads MDHEN; CDR2 reads SYDVKM. The CDR3 spells CASSFGAPTETQYF. The DNA for the CDR3 is TGTGCCAGCAGTTTTGGAGCGCCGACAGAGACCCAGTACTTC.

V is TRBV28 and J is TRBJ2-1; a possible D gene is TRBD2 (5 bases). Germline CDR1 is MDHEN and CDR2 is SYDVKM. The CDR3 is made up of 15 amino acids. Deletions cut 6 bases from V and 4 bases from J, with 16 bases between. The CDR3 coding sequence is TGTGCCAGCAGCCAAGCGGCGCCCCCATACAATGAGCAGTTCTTC. This gives the protein CASSQAAPPYNEQFF.

The table lists this clone with many counts. The chain combines TRBV7-2 with TRBJ2-1; 9 positions agree with TRBD1. V gave up 5 bases and J gave up 1 base; unmatched junction bases: 3. The CDR3 length is 15 residues. Per germline, CDR1 SGHTA and CDR2 FQGNSA. DNA of the CDR3: TGTGCCAGCAGCATAGACAGGGGGTCCTACAATGAGCAGTTCTTC. Its protein is CASSIDRGSYNEQFF.

This clone has just one count. The chain has TRBV7-9 and TRBJ1-2; D gene ambiguous. CDR3 length: 13 amino acids. Trimming shortened V by 7 bases and J by 8 bases, and 17 bases separated the two germline ends. Germline CDR1 reads SEHNR; CDR2 reads FQNEAQ (reference sequence). CDR3 nucleotides: TGTGCCAGCACCCCCGATGCGGTACGGGGCTACACCTTC. Amino acids: CASTPDAVRGYTF.

The CDR3 reads CASSRKGGTEAFF. CDR3 bases: TGTGCCAGCAGCCGGAAAGGAGGCACTGAAGCTTTCTTT. The rearrangement uses TRBV5-4 and TRBJ1-1; no clear D. This CDR3 is built from 13 residues. CDR1 and CDR2 (germline): SGHNT, YYREEE (reference sequence). Trimming shortened V by 4 bases and J by 4 bases, and 11 bases separated the two germline ends.